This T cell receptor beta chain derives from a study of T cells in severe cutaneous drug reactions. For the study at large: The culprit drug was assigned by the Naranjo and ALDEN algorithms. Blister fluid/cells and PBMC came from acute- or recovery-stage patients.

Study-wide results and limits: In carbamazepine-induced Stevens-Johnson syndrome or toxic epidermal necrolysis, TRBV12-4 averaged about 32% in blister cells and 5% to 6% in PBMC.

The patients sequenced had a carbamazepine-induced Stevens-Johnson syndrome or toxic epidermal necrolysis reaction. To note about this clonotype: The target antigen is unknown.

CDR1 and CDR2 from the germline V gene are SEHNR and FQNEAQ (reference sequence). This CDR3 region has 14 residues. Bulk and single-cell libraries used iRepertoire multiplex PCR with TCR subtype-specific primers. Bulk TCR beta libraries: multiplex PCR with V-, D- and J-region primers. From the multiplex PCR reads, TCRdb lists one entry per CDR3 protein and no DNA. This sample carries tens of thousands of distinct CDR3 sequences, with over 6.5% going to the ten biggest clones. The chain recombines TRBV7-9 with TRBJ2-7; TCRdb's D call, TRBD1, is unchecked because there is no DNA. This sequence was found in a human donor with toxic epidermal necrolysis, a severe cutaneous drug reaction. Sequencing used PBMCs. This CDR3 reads CASSSRALSYEQYF.